The 25 T cell receptor beta chains listed next were all sequenced from one sample in a study of blood T cell repertoires in COVID-19. Sequenced by immunoSEQ multiplex PCR; TCRdb stores in-frame clones only, minus some. The sample has hundreds of thousands of clones; around 84% are singletons. The specimen was PBMCs or T cells enriched from blood (not recorded which). These TCRs come from a man aged 40-49 years who had recovered from COVID-19.

This clone was counted only a few times. Distinct nucleotide sequences in the sample also encode this CDR3. This rearrangement joins TRBV6-5 to TRBJ1-5; D is undetermined. CDR3 length: 13 residues. Per the germline V gene, CDR1 is MNHEY and CDR2 is SVGAGI. V gave up 0 bases and J gave up 7 bases, with 7 bases separating them. The CDR3 DNA follows: TGTGCCAGCAGTTACTCACGGGGACAGCCCCAGCATTTT. It translates to CASSYSRGQPQHF.

This clone was detected a few times. The chain links TRBV27 to TRBJ1-1; TRBD1 is a possible D gene (6 bases). The germline V gene has CDR1 MNHEY and CDR2 SMNVEV (reference sequence). The germline V and J ends were trimmed by 6 bases and 0 bases, with 11 bases remaining between them. The CDR3 consists of 14 residues. Here the CDR3 DNA reads TGTGCCAGCAGCATACAGGGCATGAACACTGAAGCTTTCTTT. It encodes CASSIQGMNTEAFF.

This clone was detected only a few times. This chain uses TRBV5-4 with TRBJ2-2; the match to TRBD2 covers 11 bases. The CDR3 contains 17 residues. The V and J ends lost 0 bases and 0 bases, in that order; junction bases with no gene match: 1. Germline CDR1 and CDR2: SGHNT and YYREEE (reference sequence). CDR3 nucleotides: TGTGCCAGCAGCTTGGGACTAGCGGGGACGAACACCGGGGAGCTGTTTTTT. It codes for CASSLGLAGTNTGELFF.

The rearrangement joins TRBV7-9 to TRBJ2-5; D unclear. This CDR3 spans 14 amino acids. Trimming shortened V by 1 base and J by 2 bases, and 8 bases separated the two germline ends. From germline, CDR1 is SEHNR and CDR2 FQNEAQ (reference sequence). CDR3 DNA: TGTGCCAGCAGCTTAGGCGCAGGACAAGAGACCCAGTACTTC. It codes for CASSLGAGQETQYF.

The J gene is TRBJ1-1, the V gene TRBV5-1; D uncertain. The CDR3 length is 14 residues. Looked up from germline, CDR1 is SGHRS and CDR2 is YFSETQ. Deletions cut 2 bases from V and 5 bases from J, with 13 bases between. DNA for the CDR3: TGCGCCAGCAGCTTACGGGATGGTGATACTGAAGCTTTCTTT. It translates to CASSLRDGDTEAFF.

This clone was counted a few times. The chain combines TRBV6-5 with TRBJ1-3; 8 bases match TRBD1. Germline V gene data show CDR1 as MNHEY and CDR2 as SVGAGI. The CDR3 spans 12 residues. After removal of 6 bases from V and 11 bases from J, the junction contained 6 bases not matched to a gene. In nucleotides, the CDR3 is TGTGCCAGCAGCAAAGGACAGGGAGCCATATATTTT. Translated: CASSKGQGAIYF.

The V call is TRBV28, the J call TRBJ1-5, with D uncertain. The length of the CDR3 is 15 residues. Germline CDR1 MDHEN, CDR2 SYDVKM. V lost 4 bases and J lost 1, with 11 bases in between. This chain's CDR3 is CASSSHSGSNQPQHF. CDR3 coding DNA: TGTGCCAGCAGTTCCCATTCGGGGAGCAATCAGCCCCAGCATTTT.

The V gene is TRBV29-1, the J gene TRBJ1-2; D not resolved. Germline CDR1 and CDR2: SQVTM and ANQGSEA. V was shortened by 0 bases and J by 1 base, with 6 bases between the two germline ends. The CDR3 is 13 amino acids. The CDR3, as DNA: TGCAGCGTTGAAGACTTCAGTAACTATGGCTACACCTTC. Protein: CSVEDFSNYGYTF.

The rearrangement uses TRBV3-1 (or the pseudogene TRBV3-2) and TRBJ2-5; possible D gene TRBD2, 6 bases. The length of the CDR3 is 15 residues. Germline lookup yields CDR1 LGHDT and CDR2 YNNKEL (reference sequence). The V end was cut by 0 bases, the J end by 9 bases, with 17 bases between. CDR3 sequence (DNA): TGTGCCAGCAGCCAAGAATGGGACGGGCGCGGGGCCCAGTACTTC. Amino acid sequence: CASSQEWDGRGAQYF.

Judged by abundance, this clone is medium-sized. The V call is TRBV4-3, the J call TRBJ1-4, with D unclear. The CDR3 is 16 amino acids. V lost 1 base and J 7 bases, leaving 16 bases between the germline ends. Germline values: CDR1 LGHNA, CDR2 YSLEER. CDR3 bases: TGCGCCAGCAGCCAAGTGACGCCTATGGAGGGTGAAAAACTGTTTTTT. Encoded protein: CASSQVTPMEGEKLFF.

The chain has TRBV21-1 and TRBJ2-7; TRBD1 reflects the table's D call only, with no check against the DNA. TRBV21-1 is flagged as a pseudogene. The CDR3 runs 14 residues. The CDR3 is CASVQGAGDYEQYF. CDR3 in DNA: TGTGCCAGCGTACAGGGGGCAGGGGACTACGAGCAGTACTTC.

This clone has just a few counts. The chain carries TRBV27 and TRBJ1-6; D call uncertain. V lost 5 bases and J 4 bases, leaving 6 bases between the germline ends. The CDR3 loop spans 13 amino acids. CDR1 is MNHEY, CDR2 SMNVEV, per germline (reference sequence). DNA for the CDR3: TGTGCCAGCAGTCTAGGTTATAATTCACCCCTCCACTTT. It codes for CASSLGYNSPLHF.

The rearrangement joins TRBV2 to TRBJ1-5; tentatively, D is TRBD1 (6 bases). CDR3 length equals 14 residues. The germline V gene has CDR1 SNHLY and CDR2 FYNNEI. V was trimmed by 6 bases and J by 6 bases, leaving 15 bases between them. The CDR3 coding sequence is TGTGCCAGCAGCGCAAGTGGCAGGGGTCAGCCCCAGCATTTT. Residues: CASSASGRGQPQHF.

The chain is built from TRBV6-1 and TRBJ1-1; 8 bases are a match to TRBD1. CDR1 and CDR2 (germline): MNHNS, SASEGT. Trimming took 4 bases from V and 0 from J; bases not matched to a gene: 7. The length of the CDR3 is 16 residues. CDR3 coding DNA: TGTGCCAGCAGTGGGGGACAGGACTACATGAACACTGAAGCTTTCTTT. It codes for CASSGGQDYMNTEAFF.

This clone was picked up one time. The chain employs TRBV24-1 and TRBJ1-5, with 7 positions matching TRBD1. Looked up from germline, CDR1 is KGHDR and CDR2 is SFDVKD. The junction had 5 bases not matched to a gene; V was cut back by 3 bases and J by 4 bases. CDR3 length: 15 residues. The CDR3 spells CATSDPGTDNQPQHF. DNA of the CDR3: TGTGCCACCAGTGATCCCGGGACAGATAATCAGCCCCAGCATTTT.

CDR3 bases: TGTGCCAGCAGTGGGCACGTTCAGTTGAACACTGAAGCTTTCTTT. Amino acid sequence: CASSGHVQLNTEAFF. The chain carries TRBV28 and TRBJ1-1; unclear D gene. V was trimmed by 5 bases and J by 0 bases, leaving 13 bases between them. Germline-derived CDR1 and CDR2 are MDHEN and SYDVKM. The CDR3 contains 15 residues.

The CDR3 region is CATSREAGGNNEQFF. DNA for the CDR3: TGTGCCACCAGCAGAGAAGCGGGAGGTAACAATGAGCAGTTCTTC. The J gene is TRBJ2-1, the V gene TRBV15; TRBD2 aligns across 9 bases. Losses at the gene ends were 0 bases for V and 5 bases for J; bases not matched to a gene: 2. This CDR3 contains 15 residues. CDR1 LNHNV and CDR2 YYDKDF come from the germline V gene (reference sequence).

A remark on this clone: At one end the junction does not follow the germline gene, possibly because of a read error. The genes are TRBV7-7 and TRBJ2-2; 8 nucleotides align to TRBD1. The CDR3 consists of 16 residues. Germline V lookup: CDR1 SSHAT, CDR2 FNYEAQ (reference sequence). The CDR3 sequence is CASSLGSGGAAGELFF. As DNA, the CDR3 is TGTGCTAGCAGCTTAGGTTCAGGGGGCGCAGCCGGGGAGCTGTTTTTT. Drawing the rest from reference TRBV7-7 and TRBJ2-2, the complete variable domain is GAGVSQSPRYKVTKRGQDVTLRCDPISSHATLYWYQQALGQGPEFLTYFNYEAQPDKSGLPSDRFSAERPEGSISTLTIQRTEQRDSAMYRCASSLGSGGAAGELFFGEGSRLTVL.

This clone was counted once. CDR3 protein: CASTMTSANGELFF. CDR3 nucleotide sequence: TGTGCCAGCACCATGACTAGCGCTAACGGGGAGCTGTTTTTT. This chain uses TRBV2 with TRBJ2-2; 8 bases align to TRBD2. Germline-derived CDR1 and CDR2 are SNHLY and FYNNEI. V was clipped by 7 bases and J by 7 bases; unmatched bases: 8. This CDR3 contains 14 residues.

J is TRBJ2-5 and V is TRBV4-1; 7 bases are shared with TRBD2. J was trimmed by 5 bases and V by 4 bases; bases with no gene match: 10. Germline CDR1 MGHRA, CDR2 YSYEKL. The CDR3 spans 15 residues. CDR3 coding DNA: TGCGCCAGCAGCCCCTACCAGCTAGCGGAGGAGACCCAGTACTTC. Translating it yields CASSPYQLAEETQYF.

The chain recombines TRBV2 with TRBJ2-7; tentative D call: TRBD2 (6 bases). The V end lost 7 bases, the J end lost 0 bases, and 10 bases lay between the germline ends. CDR1 and CDR2 (germline): SNHLY, FYNNEI. The CDR3 totals 13 residues. DNA for the CDR3: TGTGCCAGCACCGGGACTCACTCCTACGAGCAGTACTTC. Translation gives CASTGTHSYEQYF.

This clone was observed once. The genes are TRBV6-2 or TRBV6-3 and TRBJ2-3, with D perhaps TRBD1 (6 bases). This CDR3 region has 19 residues. Deletions cut 0 bases from V and 2 bases from J, with 21 bases between. Germline V CDR1 and CDR2: MNHEY, SVGEGT. The CDR3 loop reads CASSYSSLRGIGNTDTQYF. The CDR3 coding sequence is TGTGCCAGCAGTTACTCCTCTCTGAGGGGGATAGGTAACACAGATACGCAGTATTTT.

This chain joins TRBV4-1 and TRBJ1-6; D may be TRBD1 (6 bases). Germline lookup yields CDR1 MGHRA and CDR2 YSYEKL. The CDR3 consists of 15 residues. V was cut by 1 base and J by 5 bases, with 9 bases left in between. DNA of the CDR3: TGCGCCAGCAGCCAAGGGACAGAAGATAATTCACCCCTCCACTTT. Encoded protein: CASSQGTEDNSPLHF.

The chain couples TRBV12-3 or TRBV12-4 to TRBJ1-3, with 7 nucleotides matching TRBD1. V gave up 6 bases and J gave up 6 bases; unmatched junction bases: 5. The CDR3 runs 13 residues. The chain's CDR3 is CASRQGQINTIYF. The CDR3 coding sequence is TGTGCCAGCAGACAGGGACAGATAAACACCATATATTTT.

The rearrangement uses TRBV28 and TRBJ1-1; D gene uncertain. Trimming stripped 3 bases from V and 0 bases from J, with 2 bases between. CDR1 is MDHEN, CDR2 SYDVKM, per germline. The CDR3 sequence is 12 residues long. The CDR3, as DNA: TGTGCCAGCAGTTTTATGAACACTGAAGCTTTCTTT. It translates to CASSFMNTEAFF. Together with reference TRBV28 and TRBJ1-1, the CDR3 gives the full variable domain: DVKVTQSSRYLVKRTGEKVFLECVQDMDHENMFWYRQDPGLGLRLIYFSYDVKMKEKGDIPEGYSVSREKKERFSLILESASTNQTSMYLCASSFMNTEAFFGQGTRLTVV.